These T cell receptor beta chains were read from a single sample in a study of T cells expressing NK-cell markers. After re-calling the 5' RACE reads, TCRdb lists one entry per CDR3 protein, DNA absent. The sample shows around 7,500 distinct CDR3 sequences, and roughly a tenth sits with its ten largest clones. Sequences were obtained from blood T cells: a sorted CD56 or NKG2C T cell subset, CD4+ or CD8+ T cells, or bulk PBMC T cells (not recorded which). The receptors shown here come from a man aged 18 to 29 in good health. Both conserved end residues are part of each CDR3. Expanded clones get a size class; other rows say once, few or many, or leave the size out.

J,V,size,CDR3
TRBJ2-1,TRBV14,medium-sized,CASSQDLVSIEQFF
TRBJ2-6,TRBV28,-,CASSLGDGTLLTF
TRBJ1-3,TRBV7-2,medium-sized,CASSLDINTIYF
TRBJ2-3,TRBV3-1,medium-sized,CASSSTSFDTQYF
TRBJ2-5,TRBV7-9,-,CASSPPGLAGVPRYF
TRBJ2-1,TRBV6-4,-,CASSESGVSHEQFF
TRBJ2-5,TRBV12-3/TRBV12-4,medium-sized,CASSLVGRQETQYF
TRBJ1-5,TRBV6-1,-,CASKRDLWGNQPQHF
TRBJ1-1,TRBV12-3/TRBV12-4,medium-sized,CASSSRGMNTEAFF
TRBJ2-2,TRBV20-1,medium-sized,CSGTGDANTGELFF
TRBJ2-7,TRBV7-2,-,CASSQRDLGYEQYF
TRBJ1-4,TRBV7-9,-,CASSFGDGNEKLFF
TRBJ2-5,TRBV20-1,-,CSAILAGGPWEVTQYF
TRBJ1-6,TRBV5-1,-,CASSLGQYNSPLHF
TRBJ1-5,TRBV7-3,-,CASSLTGDGGQGDQPQHF
TRBJ2-4,TRBV30,-,CAWSKGTGAYTLAKNIQYF
TRBJ2-1,TRBV7-2,medium-sized,CASSFTPSGDEQFF
TRBJ1-3,TRBV20-1,-,CSARDPGQGSPGNTIYF
TRBJ2-1,TRBV5-1,medium-sized,CASSSGLAGVAYNEQFF
TRBJ1-1,TRBV7-6,-,CASSLSLDRLLNTEAFF
TRBJ2-7,TRBV7-9,-,CASSRILAGYEQYF
TRBJ2-1,TRBV24-1,medium-sized,CATSELAASSYNEQFF
TRBJ1-5,TRBV29-1,medium-sized,CSVEPGQGTGNQPQHF
TRBJ1-4,TRBV5-1,-,CASHTGRGSEKLFF
TRBJ2-1,TRBV5-5,medium-sized,CASSWTGGWNEQFF
TRBJ2-7,TRBV20-1,medium-sized,CSASVTGISYEQYF
TRBJ2-1,TRBV6-2/TRBV6-3,medium-sized,CASSYRIDVPGLFF
TRBJ1-2,TRBV2,medium-sized,CASMDGWGGYTF
TRBJ1-2,TRBV7-9,-,CASSPTIQIYGYTF
TRBJ1-4,TRBV20-1,-,CSARWDRASTNEKLFF
TRBJ2-1,TRBV28,medium-sized,CASSPELAGGQRYNEQFF
TRBJ2-7,TRBV10-3,-,CAIRGDRVSYEQYF
TRBJ2-7,TRBV6-2/TRBV6-3,-,CASSWAGVYEQYF
TRBJ1-4,TRBV4-2,medium-sized,CASSLPHKEDEKLFF
TRBJ1-2,TRBV7-8,medium-sized,CASSSRGLGYGYTF
TRBJ2-1,TRBV24-1,medium-sized,CATSGLWGPLNEQFF
TRBJ2-6,TRBV27,-,CASSALASSGANVLTF
TRBJ2-7,TRBV3-1,medium-sized,CASSQERTEAYEQYF
TRBJ2-3,TRBV4-3,medium-sized,CASSQDLELAGADTQYF
TRBJ2-6,TRBV6-1,-,CASTGGATGANVLTF
TRBJ2-1,TRBV5-1,-,CASSLTGTSGYNEQFF
TRBJ2-3,TRBV2,-,CASKRRPGPFLVAADTQYF
TRBJ1-1,TRBV29-1,medium-sized,CSVVGMNTEAFF
TRBJ1-3,TRBV7-2,-,CASRNAGQGNTIYF
TRBJ1-1,TRBV18,-,CASSQDRPGFTEAFF
TRBJ1-4,TRBV5-5,-,CASSLRTDPSEKLFF